The 26 T cell receptor beta chains below all came from one sample that was sequenced in a study of tumor-infiltrating lymphocytes in primary liver carcinoma. The researchers produced TCR beta cDNA from roughly 500 ng total RNA with a constant-region primer. Construction of TCR beta libraries relied on three successive nested multiplex PCR rounds employing slightly modified ARM-PCR. The first two PCR rounds used TRBV1-TRBV30 forward primers with a C-beta reverse primer, about 10 cycles each. TCRdb independently ran MiXCR on the multiplex PCR reads; one entry per CDR3 protein. This sample yields approximately 80,000 distinct CDR3 sequences, of which 65% to 75% are seen a single time; about 25% belongs to the top ten. The study co-extracted DNA and RNA from 20-30 mg of unsorted bulk tissue. Sequenced material: tumor-adjacent normal liver tissue. These receptors originate from a man between 35 and 55 years old with primary liver carcinoma and hepatitis B virus infection.

The chain combines TRBV11-2 with TRBJ2-1; 10 nucleotides line up with TRBD2. Germline V gene sequence: CDR1 SGHAT, CDR2 FQNNGV. This CDR3 contains 16 residues. V was clipped by 9 bases and J by 7 bases; unmatched bases: 15. The DNA for the CDR3 is TGTGCCAGTAGCATAGAACTCCTAGCGGGAGTGAATGAGCAGTTCTTC. It encodes CASSIELLAGVNEQFF.

The rearrangement links TRBV25-1 to TRBJ1-2, with D uncertain. The CDR3 runs 12 residues. From germline, CDR1 is MGHDK and CDR2 SYGVNS. V was pared by 4 bases and J by 6 bases, with 9 bases between. CDR3 nucleotide sequence: TGTGCCAGCAGTGGAAACAGCCATGGCTACACCTTC. This translates into CASSGNSHGYTF.

Remarks on this clonotype: Likely a read error: the CDR3 ends without its conserved phenylalanine or tryptophan. This rearrangement joins TRBV6-1 to TRBJ2-5, with a weak D call TRBD1 (6 bases). Germline lookup yields CDR1 MNHNS and CDR2 SASEGT. The CDR3 sequence is 13 residues long. The CDR3 DNA reads TGTACCAGCAGGGACATCTACCAAGAGACCCAGTACCTA. Amino acids: CTSRDIYQETQYL.

The chain recombines TRBV6-6 with TRBJ2-3; unclear D gene. CDR3 size: 16 residues. The germline CDR1 and CDR2 sequences are MNHNY and SVGAGI (reference sequence). Trimming took 5 bases from V and 3 from J, leaving 18 bases between them. The CDR3 DNA reads TGTGCCAGCAGTCCCATCGTGGGTGGAGTTACAGATACGCAGTATTTT. Its protein is CASSPIVGGVTDTQYF.

The chain links TRBV7-9 to TRBJ1-5; no definite D call. V lost 5 bases to trimming and J lost 11 bases, with 13 bases between them. Germline CDR1 and CDR2: SEHNR and FQNEAQ (reference sequence). This CDR3 has 12 amino acids. Here the CDR3 reads CASSPRRISQHF. For the CDR3, the DNA is TGTGCCAGCAGCCCACGACGAATTTCCCAGCATTTT.

For this clonotype: Mismatch with germline at one junction end may stem from a read error. V is TRBV4-2 and J is TRBJ2-3; D gene uncertain. Per germline, CDR1 LGHNA and CDR2 YNFKEQ. CDR3 size: 15 residues. CDR3 nucleotides: TGTGCCAGCATCCAAGACCACACAGTGTCAGATACGCAGTATTTT. Its protein is CASIQDHTVSDTQYF.

In the case of this clonotype: The CDR3 does not end in the conserved phenylalanine or tryptophan, so this is likely a read error. The DNA for the CDR3 is TGTGCCAGCAGTGAGGTTCGGGCGGGAGGGACTTCCTACAAGCAGTACTTA. Translating gives CASSEVRAGGTSYKQYL. V usage is TRBV6-1 and J usage is TRBJ2-7; 9 bases agree with TRBD2. CDR1 and CDR2 (germline): MNHNS, SASEGT. This CDR3 has 17 residues.

This clonotype appeared a few times. The chain is built from TRBV29-1 and TRBJ1-5; unclear D gene. This CDR3 has 13 residues. CDR1 is SQVTM and CDR2 is ANQGSEA in the germline V gene. V was clipped by 2 bases and J by 4 bases, with 9 bases between them. As DNA, the CDR3 is TGCAGCGTTGAAATAGAGACAAATCAGCCCCAGCATTTT. Translation gives CSVEIETNQPQHF.

This clonotype occurred many times. This sequence joins TRBV12-3 or TRBV12-4 and TRBJ1-4; D is perhaps TRBD1 (6 bases). This CDR3 contains 14 residues. Trimming stripped 7 bases from V and 8 bases from J, with 17 bases between. The CDR3 DNA follows: TGTGCCAGCACAGAAACAGGGTGGGGGGAAAAACTGTTTTTT. It yields the protein CASTETGWGEKLFF.

Concerning this clonotype itself: The germline gene is not matched at one end of the junction; a read error may be the cause. This sequence joins TRBV4-3 and TRBJ2-1, with 7 bases matching TRBD1. CDR3 length: 18 amino acids. The germline V gene encodes CDR1 LGHNA and CDR2 YSLEER. The CDR3 DNA is TGCGCCAGCAGCCAAGACTCGAGGGGGCTAGGGTCCTACAATGTGCAGTTCTTC. Its protein is CASSQDSRGLGSYNVQFF.

This chain connects TRBV4-3 to TRBJ2-1; D perhaps matches TRBD2 (5 bases). Trimming cost V 2 bases and J 4 bases, with 15 bases left between them. The CDR3 contains 16 residues. Germline CDR1 and CDR2: LGHNA and YSLEER. CDR3 residues: CASSQNGLASYNEQFF. CDR3 nucleotide sequence: TGCGCCAGCAGCCAAAACGGACTGGCGTCATACAATGAGCAGTTCTTC.

On this clonotype itself: Relative to the germline gene, one junction end is altered; a read error may explain this. The chain employs TRBV30 and TRBJ1-5, with D possibly being TRBD1 (5 bases). Germline values: CDR1 GTSNPN, CDR2 SVGIG (reference sequence). The CDR3 length is 13 residues. CDR3 sequence: CAGRGRGNQPQHF. Written as DNA, the CDR3 is TGTGCCGGGAGGGGTCGGGGCAATCAGCCCCAGCATTTT.

Details on this clonotype: An end of the junction differs from the germline gene, which may be a read error. The chain combines TRBV11-2 with TRBJ2-7, with TRBD2 as a possible D gene (6 bases). Germline CDR1 reads SGHAT; CDR2 reads FQNNGV. This CDR3 is 15 amino acids long. Here the CDR3 reads CTSSHGTARSNEQYF. The CDR3 DNA is TGTACCAGCAGTCATGGGACTGCCCGCTCCAACGAGCAGTACTTC.

This clonotype was found many times. This chain joins TRBV5-4 and TRBJ2-7; D may correspond to TRBD1 or TRBD2 (5 bases each). This CDR3 has 14 amino acids. Per germline, CDR1 SGHNT and CDR2 YYREEE (reference sequence). V lost 2 bases and J lost 2, with 11 bases in between. The CDR3 sequence is CASSFEGRPYEQYF. The CDR3 nucleotides are TGTGCCAGCAGCTTCGAGGGACGGCCCTACGAGCAGTACTTC. Full variable domain (missing parts from reference TRBV5-4 and TRBJ2-7): ETGVTQSPTHLIKTRGQQVTLRCSSQSGHNTVSWYQQALGQGPQFIFQYYREEENGRGNFPPRFSGLQFPNYSSELNVNALELDDSALYLCASSFEGRPYEQYFGPGTRLTVT.

The table lists this clonotype with a count of one. Here the CDR3 DNA reads TGTGCCAGCAGCGCTCGGTTCTCCAACTCCTACAATGAGCAGTTCTTC. Protein product: CASSARFSNSYNEQFF. V and J are TRBV13 and TRBJ2-1; D remains unclear. The V gene lost 5 bases and the J gene lost 0 bases, with 14 bases spanning the gap. The CDR3 runs 16 residues. Germline V lookup: CDR1 PRHDT, CDR2 FYEKMQ (reference sequence).

A word on this clonotype: This may be a read error: a much more frequent sequence differs by one nucleotide. The chain couples TRBV6-5 to TRBJ1-2, with 7 bases that match TRBD1. The CDR3 extends over 13 amino acids. The V gene's germline CDR1 is MNHEY and CDR2 SVGAGI. The CDR3 loop reads CASSKTGEDGYIF. DNA for the CDR3: TGTGCCAGCAGTAAAACAGGGGAAGATGGCTACATCTTC.

As to this clonotype: An end of the junction does not agree with germline; a read error may underlie this. This chain uses TRBV6-2 or TRBV6-3 with TRBJ2-1; 12 positions agree with TRBD2. This CDR3 has 15 amino acids. Germline CDR1 MNHEY, CDR2 SVGEGT. This CDR3 is CASSRLAGERNEQSF. CDR3 sequence (DNA): TGTGCCAGTAGCCGACTAGCGGGAGAACGAAATGAGCAGTCCTTC.

This clonotype was counted at least ten times. V usage is TRBV10-1 and J usage is TRBJ2-5; the D gene could be TRBD1 or TRBD2 (5 bases each). Germline CDR1 is WNHNN and CDR2 is SYGVQD (reference sequence). This CDR3 comprises 15 residues. With 3 bases removed from V and 1 base from J, the gap between germline ends came to 12 bases. CDR3 in DNA: TGCGCCAGCAGTGAAGGGGCAGGAGGCCAAGAGACCCAGTACTTC. The encoded protein is CASSEGAGGQETQYF.

A note on this clonotype: The conserved phenylalanine or tryptophan normally closing the CDR3 is absent here, so this likely arose from a read error. It is unclear where the CDR3 begins or ends on the DNA, so no DNA is shown, and the CDR3 is as TCRdb lists it. The rearrangement joins TRBV10-3 to TRBJ1-5. Germline lookup yields CDR1 ENHRY and CDR2 SYGVKD. The CDR3 sequence runs 14 residues, both termini included. CDR3 amino acids: CAISERGADQPKHL.

Concerning this clonotype itself: The junction differs from germline at one of its ends, possibly a read error. The chain has TRBV11-2 and TRBJ2-1; TRBD1 matches 7 bases. This CDR3 contains 18 residues. Germline V gives CDR1 SGHAT, CDR2 FQNNGV. The CDR3 loop reads CASSLVGSRQGSYNEHYF. CDR3 in DNA: TGTGCCAGCAGCTTAGTAGGTTCACGACAGGGAAGCTACAATGAGCATTACTTC.

In the case of this clonotype: The DNA is left out, because the CDR3 cannot be placed on it with certainty; the CDR3 is given as TCRdb lists it. The V and J genes are TRBV29-1 and TRBJ2-7; TRBD2, the D gene given by the table, was not confirmed from the DNA. Germline V gene data show CDR1 as SQVTM and CDR2 as ANQGSEA. The CDR3 spans 16 amino acids, including both terminal residues. The CDR3 sequence: CSAMTFGSGTPYEHYF.

Points on this clonotype: A junction boundary mismatches the germline segment, possibly from a read error. The V gene is TRBV29-1, the J gene TRBJ2-1; no definite D call. The CDR3 extends over 16 amino acids. Germline V lookup: CDR1 SQVTM, CDR2 ANQGSEA. The CDR3 here is CSVATLQPWSRQEQSF. The CDR3 DNA reads TGCAGCGTCGCGACGCTTCAGCCCTGGTCCCGTCAAGAGCAGTCCTTT.

V and J are TRBV16 and TRBJ1-1; D might be TRBD1 (6 bases). This CDR3 has 14 residues. Looked up from germline, CDR1 is KGHSY and CDR2 is FQNENV. V lost 7 bases and J 1 base, leaving 13 bases between the germline ends. Here the CDR3 reads CASNLGGANTEAFF. In DNA form, the CDR3 reads TGTGCCAGCAATCTGGGGGGGGCGAACACTGAAGCTTTCTTT. The complete variable domain, with remaining parts taken from reference TRBV16 and TRBJ1-1, reads GEEVAQTPKHLVRGEGQKAKLYCAPIKGHSYVFWYQQVLKNEFKFLISFQNENVFDETGMPKERFSAKCLPNSPCSLEIQATKLEDSAVYFCASNLGGANTEAFFGQGTRLTVV.

This chain links TRBV9 with TRBJ2-7; 7 nucleotides agree with TRBD1. Trimming took 4 bases from V and 2 from J; bases not matched to a gene: 15. CDR1 SGDLS and CDR2 YYNGEE come from the germline V gene. This CDR3 has 17 amino acids. CDR3 nucleotide sequence: TGTGCCAGCAGCCCAGGCCGAGGGGGCACCCTAACCTACGAGCAGTACTTC. This translates into CASSPGRGGTLTYEQYF.

This clonotype appeared a few times. The conserved phenylalanine or tryptophan is not found at the CDR3 terminus, so this likely reflects a read error. The chain couples TRBV11-2 to TRBJ2-3, with TRBD1 matching 7 bases. The CDR3 is made up of 13 amino acids. V shed 6 bases, J shed 6 bases, and the junction held 6 bases outside the gene matches. Germline assignment: CDR1 SGHAT and CDR2 FQNNGV. DNA of the CDR3: TGTGCCAGCAGGACAGGGAACATGGATACGCAGTATTTG. Encoded protein: CASRTGNMDTQYL.

As to this clonotype: One end of the junction varies from germline; a read error may be responsible. The V call is TRBV11-2, the J call TRBJ2-5; TRBD2 matches 10 bases. CDR1 and CDR2 from the germline V gene are SGHAT and FQNNGV. The CDR3 has 15 amino acids. The DNA for the CDR3 is TGCGCCAGCAGCTCTAGCGGGGGAACTCAAGGGACCCAGCACTTC. Its translation is CASSSSGGTQGTQHF.